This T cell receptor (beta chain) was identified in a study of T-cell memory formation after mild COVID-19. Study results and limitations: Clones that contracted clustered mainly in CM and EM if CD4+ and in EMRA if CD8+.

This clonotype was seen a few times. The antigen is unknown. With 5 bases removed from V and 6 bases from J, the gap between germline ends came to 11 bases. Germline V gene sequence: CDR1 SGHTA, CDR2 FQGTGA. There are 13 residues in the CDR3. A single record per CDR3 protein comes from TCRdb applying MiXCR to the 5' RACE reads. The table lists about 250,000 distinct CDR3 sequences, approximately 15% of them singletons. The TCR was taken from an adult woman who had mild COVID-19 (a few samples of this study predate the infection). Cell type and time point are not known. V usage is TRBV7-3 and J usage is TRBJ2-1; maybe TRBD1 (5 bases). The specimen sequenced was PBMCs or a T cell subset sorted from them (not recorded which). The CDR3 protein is CASSVKGSNEQFF. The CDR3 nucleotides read TGTGCCAGCAGCGTTAAGGGGTCCAATGAGCAGTTCTTC. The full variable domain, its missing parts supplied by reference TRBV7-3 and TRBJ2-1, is GAGVSQTPSNKVTEKGKYVELRCDPISGHTALYWYRQSLGQGPEFLIYFQGTGAADDSGLPNDRFFAVRPEGSVSTLKIQRTERGDSAVYLCASSVKGSNEQFFGPGTRLTVL.